These 25 T cell receptor beta chains originate from one sample sequenced in a study of T cell repertoires in cytomegalovirus infection. MiXCR, run by TCRdb on the reads, gives a single entry per CDR3 protein. The repertoire has 200,000 or so distinct CDR3 sequences, roughly 19% of them found once; the top ten carry approximately 3%. Material: PBMCs. Every receptor here comes from a human donor in good health (CMV status not recorded). Some clones in this sample may be carry-over from other donors' samples.

J is TRBJ2-7 and V is TRBV7-2, with a possible D match to TRBD2 (6 bases). V was shortened by 5 bases and J by 5 bases, with 10 bases between the two germline ends. Per the germline V gene, CDR1 is SGHTA and CDR2 is FQGNSA. This CDR3 has 12 residues. CDR3 residues: CASSRDWNEQYF. The CDR3 DNA reads TGTGCCAGCAGCCGGGACTGGAACGAGCAGTACTTC.

This clonotype has at least ten counts. The chain joins TRBV7-2 to TRBJ2-5; D perhaps matches TRBD2 (5 bases). The V and J ends lost 0 bases and 2 bases respectively, with 13 bases between them. There are 16 residues in the CDR3. The V gene's germline CDR1 is SGHTA and CDR2 FQGNSA. The CDR3 DNA follows: TGTGCCAGCAGCTTAGCGCGAAGCGGAGGACAAGAGACCCAGTACTTC. Protein sequence: CASSLARSGGQETQYF.

As for this clonotype: Being one base from a much bigger clone, this may be a read error. This chain uses TRBV7-2 with TRBJ2-1; D not resolved. Germline V CDR1 and CDR2: SGHTA, FQGNSA. The CDR3 loop spans 15 amino acids. V was clipped by 1 base and J by 8 bases, with 15 bases between them. The CDR3 nucleotides read TGTGCCAGCAGCTTAGATGTGTTTGGCCGATATGAGCAGTTCTTC. Translation: CASSLDVFGRYEQFF.

The table lists this clonotype with many counts. The chain couples TRBV19 to TRBJ2-6, with TRBD2 matching 8 bases. This CDR3 has 17 amino acids. Per the germline V gene, CDR1 is LNHDA and CDR2 is SQIVND (reference sequence). J was trimmed by 0 bases and V by 6 bases; bases with no gene match: 7. CDR3 DNA: TGTGCCAGTAGATCAGCGGGAGCCCCCTCTGGGGCCAACGTCCTGACTTTC. Protein: CASRSAGAPSGANVLTF.

This clonotype turned up a few times. The rearrangement uses TRBV28 and TRBJ2-6, with unresolved D. The CDR3 is made up of 13 amino acids. Trimming took 8 bases from V and 0 from J, leaving 5 bases between them. CDR1 and CDR2 (germline): MDHEN, SYDVKM. The CDR3 protein is CASSSSGANVLTF. CDR3 nucleotide sequence: TGTGCCAGCTCCAGCTCTGGGGCCAACGTCCTGACTTTC.

This clonotype was detected ten times or more. This chain joins TRBV7-2 and TRBJ2-3; D not certain. CDR3 length: 11 residues. V gave up 10 bases and J gave up 6 bases, with 11 bases separating them. In germline, CDR1 is SGHTA, CDR2 FQGNSA. CDR3 sequence (DNA): TGTGCCATCCAACCAGCGGATACGCAGTATTTT. Encoded protein: CAIQPADTQYF.

The chain couples TRBV27 to TRBJ1-1; 8 nucleotides agree with TRBD1. Germline loops: CDR1 MNHEY, CDR2 SMNVEV (reference sequence). The CDR3 totals 13 residues. V was clipped by 5 bases and J by 4 bases; unmatched bases: 3. The CDR3 region has the DNA TGTGCCAGCAGTCTGGACAGGGCCACTGAAGCTTTCTTT. Translated: CASSLDRATEAFF.

The rearrangement uses TRBV5-1 and TRBJ2-3; D is perhaps TRBD2 (5 bases). The ends were cut back, 3 bases at V and 6 bases at J, with 17 bases in the middle. This CDR3 comprises 15 residues. Germline loops: CDR1 SGHRS, CDR2 YFSETQ. The CDR3 sequence: CASSSNKAVVDTQYF. In DNA form, the CDR3 reads TGCGCCAGCAGCTCCAATAAAGCGGTGGTGGATACGCAGTATTTT. Using reference TRBV5-1 and TRBJ2-3 for the parts outside the CDR3, the full variable domain is KAGVTQTPRYLIKTRGQQVTLSCSPISGHRSVSWYQQTPGQGLQFLFEYFSETQRNKGNFPGRFSGRQFSNSRSEMNVSTLELGDSALYLCASSSNKAVVDTQYFGPGTRLTVL.

This sequence joins TRBV28 and TRBJ1-5; D is uncertain. Between the trimmed V and J ends, which lost 4 bases and 5 bases, there was a span of 6 bases. The CDR3 loop spans 12 amino acids. Germline-derived CDR1 and CDR2 are MDHEN and SYDVKM. For the CDR3, the DNA is TGTGCCAGCAGTTGGGAATATCAGCCCCAGCATTTT. Translation: CASSWEYQPQHF.

This clonotype was recorded a few times. V usage is TRBV28 and J usage is TRBJ2-4; TRBD1 aligns across 9 bases. Germline lookup yields CDR1 MDHEN and CDR2 SYDVKM. J gave up 8 bases and V 3 bases, and 8 bases lay outside the gene matches. The CDR3 extends over 15 amino acids. The DNA of the CDR3 is TGTGCCAGCAGTTTGCCGGGGGACAGGGAAGACATTCAGTACTTC. Its translation is CASSLPGDREDIQYF.

In this sample, this clonotype turned up a few times. The chain employs TRBV5-5 and TRBJ2-2; TRBD1 matches 10 bases. This CDR3 contains 16 residues. The germline V gene has CDR1 SGHKS and CDR2 YYEKEE (reference sequence). V shed 2 bases and J 2 bases; nucleotides not matched to a gene: 3. In DNA, the CDR3 is TGTGCCAGCAGCTTCCGGACAGGGGGTAACACCGGGGAGCTGTTTTTT. Protein: CASSFRTGGNTGELFF.

The V gene is TRBV4-2, the J gene TRBJ1-4; D is ambiguous. The germline V gene encodes CDR1 LGHNA and CDR2 YNFKEQ. This CDR3 has 15 amino acids. Between the trimmed V and J ends, which lost 0 bases and 1 base, there was a span of 6 bases. Written as DNA, the CDR3 is TGTGCCAGCAGCCAAGACTGGCTAACTAATGAAAAACTGTTTTTT. It codes for CASSQDWLTNEKLFF.

Many counts were recorded for this clonotype. The chain links TRBV12-3 or TRBV12-4 to TRBJ1-3; possibly TRBD1 for D (6 bases). V lost 4 bases, J lost 0 bases, and 10 bases lay in between. CDR3 length: 15 residues. Written as DNA, the CDR3 is TGTGCCAGCAGTTCCGGACAGACCTCTGGAAACACCATATATTTT. This codes for CASSSGQTSGNTIYF.

This clonotype was seen many times. The chain employs TRBV6-2 or TRBV6-3 and TRBJ2-7; D gene uncertain. The CDR3 is 12 residues long. Germline values: CDR1 MNHEY, CDR2 SVGEGT. V was shortened by 2 bases and J by 4 bases, with 6 bases between the two germline ends. The CDR3 reads CASSYHKYEQYF. DNA of the CDR3: TGTGCCAGCAGTTACCACAAATACGAGCAGTACTTC.

Worth noting for this clonotype: One junction end disagrees with the germline gene, perhaps due to a read error. This chain uses TRBV4-1 with TRBJ1-5; weak D call: TRBD1 (5 bases). The CDR3 consists of 15 residues. CDR1 and CDR2 (germline): MGHRA, YSYEKL. The CDR3 is CASSQDPGVGQHQHF. The CDR3 DNA reads as TGCGCCAGCAGCCAAGATCCGGGGGTAGGTCAGCACCAGCATTTT.

In this sample, this clonotype turned up a few times. The chain recombines TRBV29-1 with TRBJ2-1, with D possibly matching TRBD1 (5 bases). V shed 7 bases and J shed 0 bases, with 10 bases lying between them. The length of the CDR3 is 13 residues. Germline V lookup: CDR1 SQVTM, CDR2 ANQGSEA. The CDR3 reads CSARTISYNEQFF. The CDR3 nucleotides are TGCAGCGCTCGGACAATCTCCTACAATGAGCAGTTCTTC.

This clonotype was seen ten or more times. The chain links TRBV7-2 to TRBJ2-1; possibly TRBD2 for D (6 bases). V lost 2 bases and J 9 bases, leaving 14 bases between the germline ends. CDR3 length: 14 residues. Germline V gives CDR1 SGHTA, CDR2 FQGNSA. CDR3 amino acids: CASSLIAGLVEQFF. For the CDR3, the DNA is TGTGCCAGCAGCTTAATTGCGGGGCTGGTTGAGCAGTTCTTC.

This sequence joins TRBV15 and TRBJ2-1; possibly TRBD2 for D (5 bases). V was clipped by 1 base and J by 5 bases, with 15 bases between them. The CDR3 is 16 residues long. The V gene's germline CDR1 is LNHNV and CDR2 YYDKDF (reference sequence). The CDR3 bases are TGTGCCACCAGCAGAGGAGGACGGAGGACCAACAATGAGCAGTTCTTC. This encodes CATSRGGRRTNNEQFF. The full variable domain, completed using reference TRBV15 and TRBJ2-1, is DAMVIQNPRYQVTQFGKPVTLSCSQTLNHNVMYWYQQKSSQAPKLLFHYYDKDFNNEADTPDNFQSRRPNTSFCFLDIRSPGLGDTAMYLCATSRGGRRTNNEQFFGPGTRLTVL.

The CDR3 region has the DNA TGTGCCAGTAGTATAGATCTTCGCGGAATTAACTATGGCTACACCTTC. It specifies CASSIDLRGINYGYTF. The chain has TRBV19 and TRBJ1-2, with no clear D. Germline values: CDR1 LNHDA, CDR2 SQIVND (reference sequence). The CDR3 sequence is 16 residues long. V dropped 0 bases and J dropped 1 base, with 12 bases sitting between them.

This clonotype was picked up many times. The V call is TRBV7-2, the J call TRBJ2-4, with TRBD2 matching 8 bases. This CDR3 comprises 13 residues. Germline CDR1 SGHTA, CDR2 FQGNSA. J lost 10 bases, V lost 3 bases, and 5 bases had no gene match. The CDR3 here is CASSFAAGAIQYF. CDR3 DNA sequence: TGTGCCAGCAGCTTCGCAGCGGGAGCTATTCAGTACTTC.

Many counts were recorded for this clonotype. The chain has TRBV28 and TRBJ2-7; no definite D call. The CDR3 consists of 11 residues. CDR1 and CDR2 from the germline V gene are MDHEN and SYDVKM. V dropped 6 bases and J dropped 5 bases, with 8 bases sitting between them. CDR3 in amino acids: CASSLVHEQYF. DNA of the CDR3: TGTGCCAGCAGCTTAGTCCACGAGCAGTACTTC.

The CDR3 sequence is CASSLETAIGTGELFF. The CDR3 region has the DNA TGCGCCAGCAGCTTGGAAACGGCCATTGGGACCGGGGAGCTGTTTTTT. The rearrangement uses TRBV5-1 and TRBJ2-2; D is uncertain. Germline-derived CDR1 and CDR2 are SGHRS and YFSETQ. This CDR3 region has 16 residues. Deletions cut 0 bases from V and 5 bases from J, with 14 bases between.

This clonotype was picked up many times. The chain links TRBV7-2 to TRBJ1-6; D remains ambiguous. V was pared by 8 bases and J by 3 bases, with 5 bases between. The length of the CDR3 is 12 residues. CDR1 is SGHTA, CDR2 FQGNSA, per germline. The CDR3 region is CASGSYNSPLHF. Here the CDR3 DNA reads TGTGCCAGCGGGAGCTATAATTCACCCCTCCACTTT.

The rearrangement links TRBV6-1 to TRBJ2-1, with TRBD2 identical over 11 bases. Germline V CDR1 and CDR2: MNHNS, SASEGT. CDR3 length equals 14 residues. V was pared by 5 bases and J by 9 bases, with 6 bases of the junction left unmatched. DNA for the CDR3: TGTGCCAGCAGTATTAGCGGGGGGGCTAGTGAGCAGTTCTTC. It codes for CASSISGGASEQFF.

There are a few counts of this clonotype. CDR3 region: CASSLSPGTNYGYTF. In nucleotides, the CDR3 is TGTGCCAGCAGCTTATCCCCGGGTACTAACTATGGCTACACCTTC. The chain is built from TRBV7-9 and TRBJ1-2; D is unclear. Germline V CDR1 and CDR2: SEHNR, FQNEAQ (reference sequence). The CDR3 runs to 15 residues. Trimming took off 2 bases at V and 0 bases at J, with 10 bases between the two ends.